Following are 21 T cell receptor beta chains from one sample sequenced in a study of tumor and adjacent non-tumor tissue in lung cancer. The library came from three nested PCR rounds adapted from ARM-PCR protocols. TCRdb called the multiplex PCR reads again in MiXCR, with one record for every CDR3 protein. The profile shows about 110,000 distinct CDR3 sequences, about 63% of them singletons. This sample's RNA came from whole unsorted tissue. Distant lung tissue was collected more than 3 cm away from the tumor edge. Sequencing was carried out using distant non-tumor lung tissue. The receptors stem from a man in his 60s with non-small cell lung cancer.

CDR3 in amino acids: CASNETGTDLYEQYF. CDR3 DNA sequence: TGTGCCAGCAATGAGACCGGGACAGATCTATACGAGCAGTACTTC. The chain is built from TRBV6-6 and TRBJ2-7; 7 nucleotides align to TRBD1. This CDR3 spans 15 amino acids. CDR1 and CDR2 from the germline V gene are MNHNY and SVGAGI (reference sequence). Trimming at V came to 7 bases and at J to 4 bases, leaving 13 bases not matched to a gene.

The CDR3 nucleotides are TGTGCCAGAAGGTCCTTGGGCTCACCCCTCCACTTT. Translated, it gives CARRSLGSPLHF. The gene calls are TRBV11-2 and TRBJ1-6; D is unclear. V gave up 9 bases and J gave up 10 bases, with 13 bases separating them. CDR1 and CDR2 from the germline V gene are SGHAT and FQNNGV. This CDR3 comprises 12 residues.

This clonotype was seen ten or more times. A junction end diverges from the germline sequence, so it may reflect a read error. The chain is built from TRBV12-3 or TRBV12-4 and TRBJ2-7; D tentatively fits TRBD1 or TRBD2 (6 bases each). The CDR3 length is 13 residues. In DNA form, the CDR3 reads TGTGCCAGCAGTTTGGGGGGCAGGTACGAGCAGTGCTTC. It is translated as CASSLGGRYEQCF.

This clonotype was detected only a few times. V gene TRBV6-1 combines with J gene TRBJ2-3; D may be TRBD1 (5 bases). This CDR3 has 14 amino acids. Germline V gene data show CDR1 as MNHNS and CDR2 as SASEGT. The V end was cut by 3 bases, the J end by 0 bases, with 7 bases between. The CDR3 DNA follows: TGTGCCAGCAGTGATCAGGGTAGCACAGATACGCAGTATTTT. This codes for CASSDQGSTDTQYF.

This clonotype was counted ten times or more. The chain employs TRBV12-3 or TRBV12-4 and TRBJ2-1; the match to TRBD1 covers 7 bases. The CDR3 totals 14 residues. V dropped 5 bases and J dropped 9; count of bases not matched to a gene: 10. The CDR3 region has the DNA TGTGCCAGCAGTCCTCGGGACAGCCTAATTGAGCAGTTCTTC. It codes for CASSPRDSLIEQFF.

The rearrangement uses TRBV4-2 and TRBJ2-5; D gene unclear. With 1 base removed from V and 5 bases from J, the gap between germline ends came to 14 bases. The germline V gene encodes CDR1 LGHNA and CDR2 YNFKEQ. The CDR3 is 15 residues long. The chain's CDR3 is CASSQADQSQETQYF. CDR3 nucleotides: TGTGCCAGCAGCCAAGCGGATCAGTCTCAGGAGACCCAGTACTTC.

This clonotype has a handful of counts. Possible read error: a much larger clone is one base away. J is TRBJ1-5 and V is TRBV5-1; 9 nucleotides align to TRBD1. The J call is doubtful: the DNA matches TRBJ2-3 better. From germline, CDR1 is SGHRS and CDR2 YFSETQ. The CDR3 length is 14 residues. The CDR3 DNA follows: TGCGCCAGCAGCTTAACAGGGGGCTATCAGCCCCAGTATTTT. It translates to CASSLTGGYQPQYF.

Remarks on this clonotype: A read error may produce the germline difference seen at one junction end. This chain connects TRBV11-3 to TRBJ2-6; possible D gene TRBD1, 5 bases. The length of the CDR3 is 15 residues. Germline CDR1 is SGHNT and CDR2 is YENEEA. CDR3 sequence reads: CPSSQQASGANVLTF. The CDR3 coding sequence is TGTCCCAGCAGCCAACAGGCATCTGGGGCCAACGTCCTGACTTTC. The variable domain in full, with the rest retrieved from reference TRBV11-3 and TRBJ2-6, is EAGVVQSPRYKIIEKKQPVAFWCNPISGHNTLYWYLQNLGQGPELLIRYENEEAVDDSQLPKDRFSAERLKGVDSTLKIQPAELGDSAVYLCPSSQQASGANVLTFGAGSRLTVL.

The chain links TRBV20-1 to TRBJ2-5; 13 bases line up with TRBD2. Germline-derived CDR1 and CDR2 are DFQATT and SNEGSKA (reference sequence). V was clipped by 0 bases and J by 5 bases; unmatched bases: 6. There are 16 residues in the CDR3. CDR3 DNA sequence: TGCAGTGCTAGAGATTTGACTAGCGGGAGGCGGGAGACCCAGTACTTC. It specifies CSARDLTSGRRETQYF.

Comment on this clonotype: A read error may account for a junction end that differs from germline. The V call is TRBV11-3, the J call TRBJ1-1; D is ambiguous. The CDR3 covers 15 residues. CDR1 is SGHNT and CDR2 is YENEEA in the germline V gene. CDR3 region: CARSLEGMVNTEAFF. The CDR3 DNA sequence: TGTGCCAGGAGCTTAGAAGGGATGGTGAACACTGAAGCTTTCTTT. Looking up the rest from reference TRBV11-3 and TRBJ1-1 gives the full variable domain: EAGVVQSPRYKIIEKKQPVAFWCNPISGHNTLYWYLQNLGQGPELLIRYENEEAVDDSQLPKDRFSAERLKGVDSTLKIQPAELGDSAVYLCARSLEGMVNTEAFFGQGTRLTVV.

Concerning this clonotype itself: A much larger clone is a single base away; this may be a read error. Here the CDR3 DNA reads TGCAGTGCTACGAGTAGTCGGAACCAGTACTTC. This gives the protein CSATSSRNQYF. The chain is built from TRBV20-1 and TRBJ2-5, with D unresolved. V lost 4 bases and J lost 10, with 13 bases in between. This CDR3 spans 11 amino acids. The germline gives CDR1 DFQATT, CDR2 SNEGSKA (reference sequence).

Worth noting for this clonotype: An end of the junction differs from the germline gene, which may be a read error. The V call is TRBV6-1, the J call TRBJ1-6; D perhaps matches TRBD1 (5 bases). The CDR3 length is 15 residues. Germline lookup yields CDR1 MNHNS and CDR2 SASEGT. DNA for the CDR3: TGTGCCAACAGTGAACAGGCGGGTATCAATTCACCCCTCCATTTT. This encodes CANSEQAGINSPLHF.

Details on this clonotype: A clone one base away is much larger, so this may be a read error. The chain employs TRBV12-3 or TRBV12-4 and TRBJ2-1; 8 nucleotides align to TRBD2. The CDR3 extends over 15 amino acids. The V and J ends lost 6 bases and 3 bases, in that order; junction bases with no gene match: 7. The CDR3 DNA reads TGTGCCAGCAGCCTTGCGCGGGGGGACTACAATGAGCAGTTCTTC. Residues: CASSLARGDYNEQFF.

The CDR3: CASSQVPGAGYTF. The CDR3 nucleotides read TGTGCCAGCAGCCAGGTGCCGGGGGCTGGCTACACCTTC. The rearrangement joins TRBV4-2 to TRBJ1-2; tentative D call: TRBD1 (6 bases). V lost 3 bases and J 7 bases, leaving 12 bases between the germline ends. Germline-derived CDR1 and CDR2 are LGHNA and YNFKEQ. This CDR3 has 13 amino acids.

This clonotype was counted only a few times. For the CDR3, the DNA is TGCAGTGCTAGGCCCGACTGGATGGGAGAGCAGTTCTTC. Translation gives CSARPDWMGEQFF. This chain joins TRBV20-1 and TRBJ2-1; no definite D call. Germline V lookup: CDR1 DFQATT, CDR2 SNEGSKA (reference sequence). Between the trimmed V and J ends, which lost 3 bases and 10 bases, there was a span of 16 bases. CDR3 size: 13 residues.

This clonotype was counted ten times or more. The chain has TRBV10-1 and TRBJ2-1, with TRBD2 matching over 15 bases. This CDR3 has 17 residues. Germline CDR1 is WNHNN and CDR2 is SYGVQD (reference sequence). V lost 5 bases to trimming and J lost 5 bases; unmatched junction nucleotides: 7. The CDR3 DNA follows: TGCGCCAGCAGTCGGGGACTAGCGGGGGGATTTAACAATGAGCAGTTCTTC. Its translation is CASSRGLAGGFNNEQFF.

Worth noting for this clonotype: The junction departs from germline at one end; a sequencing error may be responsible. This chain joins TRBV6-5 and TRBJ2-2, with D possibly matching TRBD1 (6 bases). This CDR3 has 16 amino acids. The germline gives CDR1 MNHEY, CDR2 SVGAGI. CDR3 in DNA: TGTGTCAGCAGTTACACCCTCCCAGGGGACACAGGGGAGCTGTTTTTT. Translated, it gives CVSSYTLPGDTGELFF.

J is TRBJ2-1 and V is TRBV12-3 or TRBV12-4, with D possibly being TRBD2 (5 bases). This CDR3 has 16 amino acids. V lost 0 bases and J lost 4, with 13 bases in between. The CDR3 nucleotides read TGTGCCAGCAGTTTAGCGGGAGTCCCTACTTACAATGAGCAGTTCTTC. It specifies CASSLAGVPTYNEQFF.

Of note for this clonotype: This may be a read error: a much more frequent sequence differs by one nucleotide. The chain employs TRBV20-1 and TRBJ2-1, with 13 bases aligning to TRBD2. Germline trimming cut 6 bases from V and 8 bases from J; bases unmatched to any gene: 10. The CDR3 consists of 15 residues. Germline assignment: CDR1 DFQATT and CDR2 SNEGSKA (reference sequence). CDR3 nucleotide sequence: TGCAGTGCCAATAGGACTAGCGGGAGAGGGGATGAGCAGTTCTTC. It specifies CSANRTSGRGDEQFF.

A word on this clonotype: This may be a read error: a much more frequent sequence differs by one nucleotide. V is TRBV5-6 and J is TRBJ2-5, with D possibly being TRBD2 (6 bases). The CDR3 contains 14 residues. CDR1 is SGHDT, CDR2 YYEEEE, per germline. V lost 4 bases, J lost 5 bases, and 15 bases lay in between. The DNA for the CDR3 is TGTGCCAGCAGCCGAATAGCGGCGTGGGAGACCCAGTACTTC. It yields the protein CASSRIAAWETQYF.

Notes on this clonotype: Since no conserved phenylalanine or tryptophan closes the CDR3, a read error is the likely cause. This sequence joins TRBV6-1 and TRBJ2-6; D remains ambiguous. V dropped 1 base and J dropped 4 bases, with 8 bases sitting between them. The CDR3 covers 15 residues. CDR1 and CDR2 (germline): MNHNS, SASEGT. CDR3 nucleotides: TGTGCCAGCAGTGAAGGCCGGTTGGGGGCCAACGTCCTGACTTCC. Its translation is CASSEGRLGANVLTS.